This entry lists 32 T cell receptor beta chains sequenced from one sample in a study of blood T cell repertoires in COVID-19. Clones were read by immunoSEQ multiplex PCR, and TCRdb kept only the in-frame ones, dropping some. The data hold approximately 250,000 clones, with about 88% observed a single time. The sample consisted of peripheral blood. These receptors all stem from a man in his forties with acute or convalescent COVID-19.

The chain couples TRBV6-6 to TRBJ1-4, with D possibly TRBD1 on 5 matching bases. Trimming pared 6 bases from V and 8 bases from J, leaving 22 bases between. CDR1 is MNHNY and CDR2 is SVGAGI in the germline V gene (reference sequence). This CDR3 spans 16 amino acids. In DNA form, the CDR3 reads TGTGCCAGCAGAAGAGCGCGGGGCTCTGGGGAGGAAAAACTGTTTTTT. It codes for CASRRARGSGEEKLFF.

This clone was counted once. V and J are TRBV25-1 and TRBJ2-7; D is uncertain. CDR1 and CDR2 (germline): MGHDK, SYGVNS. V was shortened by 2 bases and J by 0 bases, with 14 bases between the two germline ends. The CDR3 runs to 16 residues. The DNA of the CDR3 is TGTGCCAGCAGTGAAAACAGATACTCTTCCTCCTACGAGCAGTACTTC. It codes for CASSENRYSSSYEQYF.

V usage is TRBV10-1 and J usage is TRBJ2-3; 14 bases map to TRBD2. The junction had 6 bases not matched to a gene; V was cut back by 6 bases and J by 4 bases. This CDR3 spans 16 amino acids. From germline, CDR1 is WNHNN and CDR2 SYGVQD (reference sequence). The CDR3 sequence is CASSPGLAGDADTQYF. The CDR3 DNA follows: TGCGCCAGCAGCCCGGGACTAGCGGGGGATGCAGATACGCAGTATTTT.

This clone appeared once. The chain combines TRBV7-9 with TRBJ2-7; the match to TRBD1 covers 8 bases. Trimming removed 1 base from V and 2 bases from J; junction bases left unmatched: 7. CDR1 and CDR2 from the germline V gene are SEHNR and FQNEAQ (reference sequence). This CDR3 has 16 residues. This CDR3 reads CASSLEGQAGAYEQYF. CDR3 sequence (DNA): TGTGCCAGCAGCTTAGAGGGACAGGCCGGAGCCTACGAGCAGTACTTC.

The chain recombines TRBV5-1 with TRBJ2-7; 10 bases match TRBD2. From germline, CDR1 is SGHRS and CDR2 YFSETQ. CDR3 length: 15 amino acids. Germline trimming cut 4 bases from V and 7 bases from J; bases unmatched to any gene: 11. The CDR3 region is CASSVWSGGAGEQYF. The CDR3 bases are TGCGCCAGCAGCGTTTGGAGCGGGGGGGCCGGGGAGCAGTACTTC. Complete variable domain (other parts from reference TRBV5-1 and TRBJ2-7): KAGVTQTPRYLIKTRGQQVTLSCSPISGHRSVSWYQQTPGQGLQFLFEYFSETQRNKGNFPGRFSGRQFSNSRSEMNVSTLELGDSALYLCASSVWSGGAGEQYFGPGTRLTVT.

This clone was counted a few times. Other DNA sequences of this sample code for an identical CDR3. This chain links TRBV18 with TRBJ1-2; tentative D call: TRBD1 (6 bases). The CDR3 has 13 amino acids. V was pared by 3 bases and J by 5 bases, with 10 bases between. Per germline, CDR1 KGHSH and CDR2 LQKENI. The CDR3 is CASSPDRSYGYTF. As DNA, the CDR3 is TGTGCCAGCTCACCGGACAGATCTTATGGCTACACCTTC.

The J gene is TRBJ1-2, the V gene TRBV12-3 or TRBV12-4; weak D call: TRBD1 (5 bases). The CDR3 totals 13 residues. The V end lost 4 bases, the J end lost 8 bases, and 14 bases lay between the germline ends. The CDR3: CASSSTLGGGYTF. As DNA, the CDR3 is TGTGCCAGCAGTTCGACCCTGGGGGGGGGCTACACCTTC.

The rearrangement joins TRBV19 to TRBJ1-5, with 8 bases fitting TRBD1. With 4 bases clipped from V and 0 bases from J, the junction kept 11 bases outside the gene matches. Germline CDR1 is LNHDA and CDR2 is SQIVND (reference sequence). The CDR3 spans 18 residues. In DNA form, the CDR3 reads TGTGCCAGTAGTACCCGGACAGGGATAACTTATAGCAATCAGCCCCAGCATTTT. Protein: CASSTRTGITYSNQPQHF. Complete variable domain (other parts from reference TRBV19 and TRBJ1-5): DGGITQSPKYLFRKEGQNVTLSCEQNLNHDAMYWYRQDPGQGLRLIYYSQIVNDFQKGDIAEGYSVSREKKESFPLTVTSAQKNPTAFYLCASSTRTGITYSNQPQHFGDGTRLSIL.

The chain has TRBV7-3 and TRBJ1-6; 8 bases map to TRBD1. The germline gives CDR1 SGHTA, CDR2 FQGTGA. J gave up 7 bases and V 5 bases, and 7 bases lay outside the gene matches. The CDR3 has 15 residues. CDR3 protein: CASSVSGTGNSPLHF. The CDR3 DNA sequence: TGTGCCAGCAGCGTATCCGGGACAGGCAATTCACCCCTCCACTTT.

The gene calls are TRBV19 and TRBJ2-7, with D possibly TRBD1 on 6 matching bases. The V and J ends lost 5 bases and 1 base respectively, with 12 bases between them. This CDR3 spans 14 amino acids. CDR1 LNHDA and CDR2 SQIVND come from the germline V gene (reference sequence). CDR3 sequence: CASSVGTKSYEQYF. The CDR3 region has the DNA TGTGCCAGTAGTGTGGGGACAAAATCCTACGAGCAGTACTTC. The variable domain in full, completed from reference TRBV19 and TRBJ2-7, reads DGGITQSPKYLFRKEGQNVTLSCEQNLNHDAMYWYRQDPGQGLRLIYYSQIVNDFQKGDIAEGYSVSREKKESFPLTVTSAQKNPTAFYLCASSVGTKSYEQYFGPGTRLTVT.

This chain joins TRBV7-2 and TRBJ2-7, with 7 nucleotides matching TRBD1. CDR1 and CDR2 (germline): SGHTA, FQGNSA. J gave up 3 bases and V 3 bases, and 11 bases lay outside the gene matches. The CDR3 covers 16 residues. CDR3 in amino acids: CASSFIHRGALYEQYF. CDR3 DNA: TGTGCCAGCAGCTTCATACACAGGGGCGCCCTCTACGAGCAGTACTTC.

This chain joins TRBV7-2 and TRBJ1-1; 7 bases are a match to TRBD1. Germline CDR1 reads SGHTA; CDR2 reads FQGNSA. J was trimmed by 2 bases and V by 2 bases; bases with no gene match: 5. The CDR3 has 15 amino acids. The CDR3 DNA follows: TGTGCCAGCAGCTTATGGGACAGCCGAAACACTGAAGCTTTCTTT. Translation: CASSLWDSRNTEAFF.

This sequence joins TRBV12-3 or TRBV12-4 and TRBJ1-1; D possibly corresponds to TRBD1 (6 bases). The CDR3 runs to 13 residues. Between the trimmed V and J ends, which lost 7 bases and 1 base, there was a span of 10 bases. The CDR3 sequence: CASKGDSNTEAFF. CDR3 nucleotides: TGTGCCAGCAAGGGGGATTCGAACACTGAAGCTTTCTTT.

V and J are TRBV5-6 and TRBJ1-1; 7 bases are shared with TRBD1. CDR3 length: 17 amino acids. The V gene's germline CDR1 is SGHDT and CDR2 YYEEEE. V gave up 0 bases and J gave up 2 bases; unmatched junction bases: 10. The DNA of the CDR3 is TGTGCCAGCAGCTTGGCCGGGACAGTTACTCGAAACACTGAAGCTTTCTTT. The encoded protein is CASSLAGTVTRNTEAFF.

The chain joins TRBV2 to TRBJ1-4, with 8 bases lining up with TRBD1. Per germline, CDR1 SNHLY and CDR2 FYNNEI. J lost 7 bases, V lost 6 bases, and 7 bases had no gene match. This CDR3 is built from 14 residues. CDR3 amino acids: CASRAGTGVEKLFF. The DNA for the CDR3 is TGTGCCAGCAGGGCCGGGACAGGCGTTGAAAAACTGTTTTTT.

The rearrangement joins TRBV18 to TRBJ1-2; 10 bases fit TRBD1. In germline, CDR1 is KGHSH, CDR2 LQKENI. V lost 2 bases, J lost 6 bases, and 12 bases stayed unmatched. The CDR3 is made up of 17 amino acids. CDR3 sequence reads: CASSPSLRDRGADGYTF. In nucleotides, the CDR3 is TGTGCCAGCTCACCATCCCTCCGGGACAGGGGCGCGGATGGCTACACCTTC.

V and J are TRBV19 and TRBJ1-1; 8 nucleotides match TRBD1. The CDR3 is 18 amino acids. Losses at the gene ends were 5 bases for V and 1 base for J; bases not matched to a gene: 15. In germline, CDR1 is LNHDA, CDR2 SQIVND (reference sequence). The CDR3 bases are TGTGCCAGTAGTTCAAAGGGGGCAGGGGGCCCTAAGAACACTGAAGCTTTCTTT. It is translated as CASSSKGAGGPKNTEAFF.

The chain links TRBV5-1 to TRBJ1-5, with 9 positions matching TRBD1. V dropped 2 bases and J dropped 7; count of bases not matched to a gene: 7. The germline V gene has CDR1 SGHRS and CDR2 YFSETQ. The length of the CDR3 is 15 residues. CDR3 sequence: CASSLGDRANQPQHF. DNA of the CDR3: TGCGCCAGCAGCTTAGGGGACAGGGCCAACCAGCCCCAGCATTTT.

This chain uses TRBV4-2 with TRBJ2-7; a weak D match, TRBD1 (6 bases). Germline values: CDR1 LGHNA, CDR2 YNFKEQ. Trimming cost V 4 bases and J 3 bases, with 13 bases left between them. The CDR3 runs 14 residues. The CDR3 nucleotides are TGTGCCAGCAGCCTGGGGGCAGGGATCTACGAGCAGTACTTC. It specifies CASSLGAGIYEQYF.

This chain uses TRBV7-2 with TRBJ1-2; D is possibly TRBD1 (5 bases). This CDR3 contains 13 residues. V lost 2 bases to trimming and J lost 4 bases, with 8 bases between them. CDR1 and CDR2 (germline): SGHTA, FQGNSA. The CDR3 coding sequence is TGTGCCAGCAGCTTATCAGGGTCCTATGGCTACACCTTC. This sequence encodes CASSLSGSYGYTF.

This clone showed up just once. The chain couples TRBV24-1 to TRBJ2-2, with D perhaps TRBD1 (5 bases). V lost 3 bases and J 4 bases, leaving 11 bases between the germline ends. The CDR3 has 15 amino acids. CDR1 and CDR2 from the germline V gene are KGHDR and SFDVKD. CDR3 bases: TGTGCCACCAGTGATGGGCAGGGCTTCACCGGGGAGCTGTTTTTT. It translates to CATSDGQGFTGELFF.

The chain carries TRBV5-5 and TRBJ1-6; 7 bases align to TRBD1. Per the germline V gene, CDR1 is SGHKS and CDR2 is YYEKEE (reference sequence). The CDR3 consists of 15 residues. Trimming cost V 4 bases and J 6 bases; bases outside gene matches: 7. DNA for the CDR3: TGTGCCAGCAGCCCGGCGACAGGGCTTAATTCACCCCTCCACTTT. Residues: CASSPATGLNSPLHF.

This clone was seen just once. CDR3 sequence: CASSLAAGANYGYTF. The CDR3 bases are TGTGCCAGCAGCTTAGCGGCAGGGGCTAACTATGGCTACACCTTC. The chain employs TRBV7-9 and TRBJ1-2, with D perhaps matching TRBD1 (6 bases). The V gene's germline CDR1 is SEHNR and CDR2 FQNEAQ (reference sequence). This CDR3 contains 15 residues. V lost 0 bases and J lost 0, with 8 bases in between.

V is TRBV2 and J is TRBJ2-7, with D perhaps matching TRBD1 (6 bases). Per the germline V gene, CDR1 is SNHLY and CDR2 is FYNNEI. This CDR3 region has 15 residues. V dropped 3 bases and J dropped 3 bases, with 15 bases sitting between them. The CDR3: CASSEGAGVGYEQYF. The CDR3 bases are TGTGCCAGCAGTGAGGGGGCAGGGGTGGGCTACGAGCAGTACTTC.

The J gene is TRBJ2-3, the V gene TRBV9; 8 bases fit TRBD2. This CDR3 comprises 18 residues. The J segment lost 1 base and the V segment lost 0 bases, leaving 10 bases of the junction unmatched. Germline V gene lookup returns CDR1 SGDLS and CDR2 YYNGEE. CDR3 nucleotide sequence: TGTGCCAGCAGCGTAGGCGTTTCTGGTAGCGGGGGCACAGATACGCAGTATTTT. Amino acid sequence: CASSVGVSGSGGTDTQYF.

The rearrangement uses TRBV5-4 and TRBJ2-3; D is possibly TRBD1 (7 bases). The CDR3 is 15 amino acids. Germline lookup yields CDR1 SGHNT and CDR2 YYREEE (reference sequence). V lost 4 bases and J 4 bases, leaving 16 bases between the germline ends. CDR3 nucleotide sequence: TGTGCCAGCAGCCCTTGGAGGGGGCTTTCAGATACGCAGTATTTT. This codes for CASSPWRGLSDTQYF.

The chain couples TRBV27 to TRBJ1-2, with 7 nucleotides matching TRBD1. This CDR3 has 15 residues. Trimming cost V 3 bases and J 8 bases; bases outside gene matches: 12. CDR1 and CDR2 from the germline V gene are MNHEY and SMNVEV (reference sequence). The CDR3: CASSFAGGGGGGYTF. The CDR3 DNA follows: TGTGCCAGCAGTTTTGCAGGGGGAGGAGGTGGAGGCTACACCTTC.

In this sample, this clone turned up a few times. The V gene is TRBV9, the J gene TRBJ2-7; maybe TRBD1 (5 bases). This CDR3 spans 13 amino acids. Germline lookup yields CDR1 SGDLS and CDR2 YYNGEE. V was trimmed by 4 bases and J by 1 base, leaving 9 bases between them. Here the CDR3 reads CASSLGPSYEQYF. As DNA, the CDR3 is TGTGCCAGCAGCTTGGGGCCATCCTACGAGCAGTACTTC.

This chain uses TRBV7-3 with TRBJ2-1, with 7 bases identical to TRBD2. CDR1 is SGHTA and CDR2 is FQGTGA in the germline V gene. CDR3 size: 15 residues. V trimming: 5 bases; J trimming: 3 bases; junction bases outside the gene matches: 7. The CDR3 reads CASSVTGTNYNEQFF. The CDR3 DNA follows: TGTGCCAGCAGCGTTACCGGGACTAACTACAATGAGCAGTTCTTC.

This chain joins TRBV11-2 and TRBJ1-3; D is possibly TRBD1 (5 bases). V was clipped by 3 bases and J by 9 bases, with 15 bases between them. This CDR3 is 14 amino acids long. Per the germline V gene, CDR1 is SGHAT and CDR2 is FQNNGV. The CDR3 region has the DNA TGTGCCAGCAGCTTCACCCCCTCGGGGGGCACCATATATTTT. It encodes CASSFTPSGGTIYF.

The rearrangement uses TRBV19 and TRBJ2-3; 11 bases fit TRBD2. The V gene's germline CDR1 is LNHDA and CDR2 SQIVND (reference sequence). The CDR3 length is 15 residues. The V segment lost 3 bases and the J segment 4 bases; nucleotides outside the gene matches: 3. The CDR3 sequence: CASSILAGGPDTQYF. As DNA, the CDR3 is TGTGCCAGTAGTATCCTAGCGGGGGGACCAGATACGCAGTATTTT. Combining the CDR3 with reference TRBV19 and TRBJ2-3 gives the whole variable domain DGGITQSPKYLFRKEGQNVTLSCEQNLNHDAMYWYRQDPGQGLRLIYYSQIVNDFQKGDIAEGYSVSREKKESFPLTVTSAQKNPTAFYLCASSILAGGPDTQYFGPGTRLTVL.

The gene calls are TRBV7-8 and TRBJ2-1, with D maybe TRBD2 (6 bases). Trimming took off 1 base at V and 0 bases at J, with 7 bases between the two ends. This CDR3 has 15 amino acids. The germline V gene encodes CDR1 SGHVS and CDR2 FQNEAQ. The CDR3 DNA reads TGTGCCAGCAGCTTAGGGGAGGTCTCCTACAATGAGCAGTTCTTC. Its translation is CASSLGEVSYNEQFF.